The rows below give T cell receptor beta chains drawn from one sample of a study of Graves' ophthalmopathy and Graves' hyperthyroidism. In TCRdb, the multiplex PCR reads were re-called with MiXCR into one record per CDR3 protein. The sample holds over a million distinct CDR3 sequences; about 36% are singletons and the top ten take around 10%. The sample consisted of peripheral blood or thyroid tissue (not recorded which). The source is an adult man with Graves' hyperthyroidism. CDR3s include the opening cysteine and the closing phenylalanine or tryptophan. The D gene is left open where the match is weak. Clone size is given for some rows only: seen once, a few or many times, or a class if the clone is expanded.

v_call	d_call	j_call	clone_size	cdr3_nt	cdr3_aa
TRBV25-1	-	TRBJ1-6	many	TGTGCCTCTACAGGGTTGAATTCACCCCTCCACTTT	CASTGLNSPLHF
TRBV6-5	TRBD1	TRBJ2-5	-	TGTGCCAGCAGACGTGGACAGGGGGAGACCCAGTACTTC	CASRRGQGETQYF
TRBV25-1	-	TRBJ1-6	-	TGTGCCAGCAGCGGGGCAGGGTATTCACCCCTCCACTTT	CASSGAGYSPLHF
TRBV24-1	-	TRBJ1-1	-	TGTGCCACCAGTGATGGAGTGGGGACTCTCAGTGAAGCTTTCTTT	CATSDGVGTLSEAFF
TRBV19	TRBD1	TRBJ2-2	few	TGTGCCAGTAATCCGGGAACAGGGGTCGGGGAGCTGTTTTTT	CASNPGTGVGELFF
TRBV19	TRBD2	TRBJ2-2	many	TGTGCCAGTAGTATACCAGGACTAGCGGGAGGAATCGGGGAGCTGTTTTTT	CASSIPGLAGGIGELFF
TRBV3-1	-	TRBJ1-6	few	TGTGCCAGCAGGCGTTCGACGGGGAGCTCCTATAATTCACCCCTCCACTTT	CASRRSTGSSYNSPLHF
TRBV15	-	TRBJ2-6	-	TGTGCCACCAGCAGAGATGGGGTAGGGGCCAACGTCCTGACTTTC	CATSRDGVGANVLTF
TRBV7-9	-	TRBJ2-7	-	TGTGCCTGGAGTACCGGGGTCTCCTACGAGCAGTACTTC	CAWSTGVSYEQYF
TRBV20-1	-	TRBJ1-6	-	TGCAGTGCCGCCAGAGATTATAATTCACCCCTCCACTTT	CSAARDYNSPLHF
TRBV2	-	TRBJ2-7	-	TGTGCCAGCAGGGCTCGGGACCACGAGCAGTACTTC	CASRARDHEQYF
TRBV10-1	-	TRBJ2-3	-	TGCGCCAGCAGTGTGGCAGGGGAAGATACGCAGTATTTT	CASSVAGEDTQYF
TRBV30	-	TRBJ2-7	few	TGTGCCTGGAACAATGAGGGGGGCCACTACGAGCAGTACTTC	CAWNNEGGHYEQYF
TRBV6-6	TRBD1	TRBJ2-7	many	TGTGCCAGCATCGGGACAGGGGCCTACGAGCAGTACTTC	CASIGTGAYEQYF
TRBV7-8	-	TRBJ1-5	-	TGTGCCAGCAGCCAAGATTACCCAGGGGATTATCAGCCCCAGCATTTT	CASSQDYPGDYQPQHF
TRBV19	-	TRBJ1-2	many	TGTGCCAGTAGTATCGGGGGCCATGGCTACACCTTC	CASSIGGHGYTF
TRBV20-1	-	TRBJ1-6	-	TGCAGTGCTAGGGACCGGGACAATTCACCCCTCCACTTT	CSARDRDNSPLHF
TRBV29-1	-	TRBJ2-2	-	TGCAGCGCCTCGGGACTGTCCGAGAGAAGGGAGCTGTTTTTT	CSASGLSERRELFF
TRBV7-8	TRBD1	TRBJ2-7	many	TGTGCCAGCAGCTTAGTCGACAGGGGGGAGCAGTACTTC	CASSLVDRGEQYF
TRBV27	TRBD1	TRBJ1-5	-	TGTGCCAGCAGTCCGACAGGGGCTCAGCCCCAGCATTTT	CASSPTGAQPQHF
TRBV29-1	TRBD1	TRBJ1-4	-	TGCAGCGTTCGGGACAGGGCGGAAAAACTGTTTTTT	CSVRDRAEKLFF
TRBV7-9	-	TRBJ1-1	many	TGTGCCAGCAGCGTGTGGGGAGGGGACCCTGAAGCTTTCTTT	CASSVWGGDPEAFF
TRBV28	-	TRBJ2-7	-	TGTGCCAGCAGTGCCCCCGGGTACGAGCAGTACTTC	CASSAPGYEQYF
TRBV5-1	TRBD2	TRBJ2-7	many	TGCGCCAGCACCCCACGACTAGCGGGAGGTTCCTACGAGCAGTACTTC	CASTPRLAGGSYEQYF
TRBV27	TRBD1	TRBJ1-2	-	TGTGCCAGCAGCGACTCGGGACAGGGGTATTCTGGCTACACCTTC	CASSDSGQGYSGYTF